The sample holds many counts of the clone carrying this T cell receptor (beta chain). The antigen is undetermined. This record comes from a study of T-cell memory formation after mild COVID-19. Study-wide results and caveats: Day 15 to 85 contractors were CD4/CD8 balanced; later expanders leaned CD4+. CD4+ contracting clones were found mainly in CM and EM, and CD8+ ones in EMRA.

This CDR3 contains 13 residues. Trimming took 7 bases from V and 2 from J; bases not matched to a gene: 3. Germline CDR1 and CDR2: SGDLS and YYNGEE. TCR alpha and TCR beta cDNA libraries carrying sample barcodes and UMIs were produced by 5'RACE using constant-segment primers. TCRdb ran MiXCR on the 5' RACE reads and lists one entry per CDR3 protein. The sample contains 80,000 to 130,000 distinct CDR3 sequences, around 10% of which appear only once. The TCR originated in a man in his late teens or twenties who had mild COVID-19 (a few samples of this study predate the infection). Cell type and time point are not known. The sequencing input was PBMCs or a T cell subset sorted from them (not recorded which). The chain joins TRBV9 to TRBJ2-3; 8 nucleotides line up with TRBD2. For the CDR3, the DNA is TGTGCCAGCGGCGGGGGGAACACAGATACGCAGTATTTT. It specifies CASGGGNTDTQYF.